Following are 18 T cell receptor beta chains from one sample sequenced in a study of CD8 T cells in ankylosing spondylitis. Whole-study findings and limits: Made up of eight highly homologous variants, a TCR beta motif appeared characteristic of ankylosing spondylitis blood.

Their cognate antigens are unknown. TCRdb reprocessed the 5' RACE reads with MiXCR, giving one entry per CDR3 protein. Here the sample spans 450,000 to 550,000 distinct CDR3 sequences, approximately 5.3% being singletons. The sample consisted of blood, either unsorted or a sorted T cell fraction (not recorded which). These receptors all stem from a male donor with ankylosing spondylitis.

This clonotype showed up just a few times. J is TRBJ1-6 and V is TRBV4-1, with no clear D. This CDR3 contains 17 residues. V gave up 4 bases and J gave up 0 bases, with 13 bases separating them. The germline V gene encodes CDR1 MGHRA and CDR2 YSYEKL. The CDR3 bases are TGCGCCAGCAGCCCCGGTCTCCAGGCCTCCTATAATTCACCCCTCCACTTT. This sequence encodes CASSPGLQASYNSPLHF.

The rearrangement joins TRBV28 to TRBJ2-7; either TRBD1 or TRBD2 may supply D (5 bases each). This CDR3 is built from 16 residues. Deletions cut 6 bases from V and 0 bases from J, with 18 bases between. Germline lookup yields CDR1 MDHEN and CDR2 SYDVKM. CDR3 residues: CASRPRGGSTSYEQYF. The CDR3 DNA follows: TGTGCCAGCAGACCTCGGGGCGGTTCGACCTCCTACGAGCAGTACTTC.

This clonotype was observed at least ten times. The chain carries TRBV29-1 and TRBJ2-5; D gene unclear. The CDR3 is 12 amino acids. Germline CDR1 and CDR2: SQVTM and ANQGSEA. Between the trimmed V and J ends, which lost 4 bases and 3 bases, there was a span of 9 bases. The CDR3, as DNA: TGCAGCGTTGTGAAAGCCGAAGAGACCCAGTACTTC. As protein: CSVVKAEETQYF.

This clonotype has ten or more counts. The CDR3 DNA sequence: TGTGCCAGCAGCGCTTCTCGGGGGGGCATAGAGACCCAGTACTTC. Translation gives CASSASRGGIETQYF. The chain joins TRBV6-1 to TRBJ2-5; 8 nucleotides align to TRBD2. The germline CDR1 and CDR2 sequences are MNHNS and SASEGT. This CDR3 comprises 15 residues. Germline trimming cut 6 bases from V and 4 bases from J; bases unmatched to any gene: 10.

This clonotype occurred many times. DNA for the CDR3: TGCGCCAGCAGCTTTGCACCTAAAGTCCCCGAGCAGTACTTC. It yields the protein CASSFAPKVPEQYF. V is TRBV5-1 and J is TRBJ2-7; no clear D gene. CDR1 is SGHRS and CDR2 is YFSETQ in the germline V gene. V lost 2 bases to trimming and J lost 6 bases, with 15 bases between them. The length of the CDR3 is 14 residues.

This clonotype was seen more than once but under ten times. The V gene is TRBV6-1, the J gene TRBJ2-7; TRBD1 matches at 7 bases. The V gene end was trimmed by 5 bases and the J gene end by 4 bases; junction bases not matched to a gene: 5. This CDR3 region has 13 residues. Germline lookup yields CDR1 MNHNS and CDR2 SASEGT. The CDR3 DNA follows: TGTGCCAGCAGTCGCAGGGGGTTGTACGAGCAGTACTTC. This encodes CASSRRGLYEQYF.

This clonotype was recorded at least ten times. The V and J genes are TRBV10-1 and TRBJ2-3; D is perhaps TRBD1 (6 bases). V lost 2 bases and J lost 5, with 14 bases in between. The CDR3 length is 15 residues. The germline gives CDR1 WNHNN, CDR2 SYGVQD (reference sequence). The CDR3 DNA reads as TGCGCCAGCAGTGAGAATTTCCAGGGGAAAGATACGCAGTATTTT. Protein sequence: CASSENFQGKDTQYF.

This clonotype has a handful of counts. The gene calls are TRBV11-2 and TRBJ2-7; D is unclear. V gave up 4 bases and J gave up 9 bases, with 16 bases separating them. This CDR3 spans 13 amino acids. Germline lookup yields CDR1 SGHAT and CDR2 FQNNGV. The CDR3 DNA reads as TGTGCCAGCAGCTCACTCCGGGCCCTAGTGCAGTACTTC. Translation gives CASSSLRALVQYF. The complete variable domain, with remaining parts taken from reference TRBV11-2 and TRBJ2-7, reads EAGVAQSPRYKIIEKRQSVAFWCNPISGHATLYWYQQILGQGPKLLIQFQNNGVVDDSQLPKDRFSAERLKGVDSTLKIQPAKLEDSAVYLCASSSLRALVQYFGPGTRLTVT.

This clonotype was recorded at least ten times. The gene calls are TRBV7-3 and TRBJ1-1; unclear D gene. The ends were cut back, 6 bases at V and 1 base at J, with 15 bases in the middle. CDR3 size: 15 residues. The germline V gene encodes CDR1 SGHTA and CDR2 FQGTGA. CDR3 residues: CASRVRPAGNTEAFF. The CDR3 nucleotides read TGTGCCAGCAGGGTAAGACCGGCCGGGAACACTGAAGCTTTCTTT.

This clonotype was recorded many times. The chain links TRBV7-2 to TRBJ2-7; 11 nucleotides match TRBD1. The CDR3 covers 15 residues. Germline V gives CDR1 SGHTA, CDR2 FQGNSA. V trimming: 5 bases; J trimming: 5 bases; junction bases outside the gene matches: 8. CDR3 residues: CASSPPGQGGHEQYF. The DNA for the CDR3 is TGTGCCAGCAGCCCACCGGGACAGGGGGGTCACGAGCAGTACTTC.

This clonotype was counted at least ten times. The chain recombines TRBV20-1 with TRBJ1-2, with TRBD1 identical over 7 bases. V was pared by 4 bases and J by 4 bases, with 9 bases of the junction left unmatched. This CDR3 contains 14 residues. Germline V CDR1 and CDR2: DFQATT, SNEGSKA (reference sequence). The chain's CDR3 is CSATQTGLGYGYTF. Here the CDR3 DNA reads TGCAGTGCTACACAGACAGGGCTGGGCTATGGCTACACCTTC.

At least ten counts were recorded for this clonotype. The chain is built from TRBV29-1 and TRBJ2-7, with D tentatively TRBD2 (6 bases). The CDR3 has 15 amino acids. Between the trimmed V and J ends, which lost 4 bases and 3 bases, there was a span of 19 bases. The V gene's germline CDR1 is SQVTM and CDR2 ANQGSEA. The CDR3 DNA reads as TGCAGCGTTGTGGGTTTAGCCAAGGGACTCTACGAGCAGTACTTC. Its translation: CSVVGLAKGLYEQYF.

The V call is TRBV11-2, the J call TRBJ1-4; no reliable D call. Germline-derived CDR1 and CDR2 are SGHAT and FQNNGV. Trimming took off 2 bases at V and 4 bases at J, with 20 bases between the two ends. The CDR3 sequence is 18 residues long. CDR3 in amino acids: CASSLKVPKNEYNEKLFF. CDR3 sequence (DNA): TGTGCCAGCAGCTTAAAGGTCCCCAAGAACGAATATAATGAAAAACTGTTTTTT.

This clonotype was observed at least ten times. This chain joins TRBV29-1 and TRBJ2-3, with unresolved D. Germline V lookup: CDR1 SQVTM, CDR2 ANQGSEA. V lost 4 bases to trimming and J lost 6 bases, with 17 bases between them. This CDR3 has 14 residues. The CDR3 spells CSVGRSPTVDTQYF. The CDR3 DNA reads as TGCAGCGTTGGCCGGTCCCCCACCGTGGATACGCAGTATTTT.

This clonotype was picked up many times. The chain uses TRBV29-1 and TRBJ2-1; tentative D call: TRBD2 (6 bases). The CDR3 loop spans 14 amino acids. V shed 6 bases and J shed 8 bases, with 20 bases lying between them. Germline CDR1 is SQVTM and CDR2 is ANQGSEA. CDR3 residues: CSVGGWMNSYEQFF. CDR3 coding DNA: TGCAGCGTGGGGGGATGGATGAATAGCTATGAGCAGTTCTTC.

There are many counts of this clonotype. This sequence joins TRBV29-1 and TRBJ2-7; D unclear. V was trimmed by 7 bases and J by 2 bases, leaving 9 bases between them. Germline V CDR1 and CDR2: SQVTM, ANQGSEA. This CDR3 contains 11 residues. CDR3 loop: CSATDAYEQYF. CDR3 DNA sequence: TGCAGCGCTACCGATGCCTACGAGCAGTACTTC.

This clonotype has at least ten counts. This chain uses TRBV2 with TRBJ2-2, with D possibly being TRBD2 (6 bases). The CDR3 runs 15 residues. Germline loops: CDR1 SNHLY, CDR2 FYNNEI. V gave up 10 bases and J gave up 1 base, with 16 bases separating them. Here the CDR3 reads CATGGGRRNTGELFF. The CDR3 DNA reads TGTGCCACTGGTGGAGGGCGACGGAACACCGGGGAGCTGTTTTTT. Together with reference TRBV2 and TRBJ2-2, the CDR3 gives the full variable domain: EPEVTQTPSHQVTQMGQEVILRCVPISNHLYFYWYRQILGQKVEFLVSFYNNEISEKSEIFDDQFSVERPDGSNFTLKIRSTKLEDSAMYFCATGGGRRNTGELFFGEGSRLTVL.

This clonotype showed up many times. The chain has TRBV12-3 or TRBV12-4 and TRBJ2-1, with no clear D. V was clipped by 1 base and J by 6 bases, with 7 bases between them. The CDR3 sequence is 13 residues long. CDR3 region: CASSLGSGNEQFF. DNA for the CDR3: TGTGCCAGCAGTTTAGGATCCGGCAATGAGCAGTTCTTC.